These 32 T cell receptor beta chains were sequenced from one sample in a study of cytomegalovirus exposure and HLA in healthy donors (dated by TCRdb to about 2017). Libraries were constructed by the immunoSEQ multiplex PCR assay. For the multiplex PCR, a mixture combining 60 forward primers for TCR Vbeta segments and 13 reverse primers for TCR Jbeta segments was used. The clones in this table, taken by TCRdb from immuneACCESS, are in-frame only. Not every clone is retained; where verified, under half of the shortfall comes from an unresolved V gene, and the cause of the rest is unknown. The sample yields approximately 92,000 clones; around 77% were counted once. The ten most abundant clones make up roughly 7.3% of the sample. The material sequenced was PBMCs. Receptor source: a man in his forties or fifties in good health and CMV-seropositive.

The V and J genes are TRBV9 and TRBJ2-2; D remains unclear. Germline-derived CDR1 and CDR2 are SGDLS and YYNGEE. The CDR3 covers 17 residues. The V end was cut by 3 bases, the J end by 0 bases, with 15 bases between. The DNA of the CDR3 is TGTGCCAGCAGCGCAATCCCGGTCATGACGAACACCGGGGAGCTGTTTTTT. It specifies CASSAIPVMTNTGELFF.

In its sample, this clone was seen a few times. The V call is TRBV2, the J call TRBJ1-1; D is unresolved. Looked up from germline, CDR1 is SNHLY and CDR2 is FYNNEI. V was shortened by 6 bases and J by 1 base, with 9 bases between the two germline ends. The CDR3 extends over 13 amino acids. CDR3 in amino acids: CASRGRSNTEAFF. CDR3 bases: TGTGCCAGCAGGGGCAGATCGAACACTGAAGCTTTCTTT.

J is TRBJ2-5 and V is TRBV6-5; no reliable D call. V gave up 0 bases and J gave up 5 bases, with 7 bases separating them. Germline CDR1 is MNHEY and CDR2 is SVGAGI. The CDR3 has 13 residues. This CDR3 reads CASSYSMSETQYF. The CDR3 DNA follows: TGTGCCAGCAGTTACTCGATGAGTGAGACCCAGTACTTC.

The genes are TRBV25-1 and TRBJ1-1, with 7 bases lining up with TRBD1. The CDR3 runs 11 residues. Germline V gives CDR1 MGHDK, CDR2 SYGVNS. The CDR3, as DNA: TGTAGGGGGCAGGGGTGCACTGAAGCTTTCTTT. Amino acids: CRGQGCTEAFF.

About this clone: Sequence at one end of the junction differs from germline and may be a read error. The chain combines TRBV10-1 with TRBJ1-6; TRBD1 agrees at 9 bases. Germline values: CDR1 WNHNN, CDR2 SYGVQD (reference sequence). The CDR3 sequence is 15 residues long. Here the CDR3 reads CASNLGGQGHSPLNF. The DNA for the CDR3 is TGCGCCAGCAACCTGGGGGGACAGGGTCATTCACCCCTCAACTTT.

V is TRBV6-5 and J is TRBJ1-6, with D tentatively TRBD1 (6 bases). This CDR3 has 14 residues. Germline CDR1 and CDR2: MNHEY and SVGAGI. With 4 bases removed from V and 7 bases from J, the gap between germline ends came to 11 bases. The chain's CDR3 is CASSSTGRNSPLHF. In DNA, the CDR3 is TGTGCCAGCAGTTCGACAGGACGAAATTCACCCCTCCACTTT.

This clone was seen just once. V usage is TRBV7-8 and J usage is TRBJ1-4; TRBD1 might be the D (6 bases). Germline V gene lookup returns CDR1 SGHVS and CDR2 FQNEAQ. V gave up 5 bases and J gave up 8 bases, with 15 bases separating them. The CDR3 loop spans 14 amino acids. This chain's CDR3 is CASSPRAGDEKLFF. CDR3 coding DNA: TGTGCCAGCAGCCCGAGGGCAGGGGACGAAAAACTGTTTTTT.

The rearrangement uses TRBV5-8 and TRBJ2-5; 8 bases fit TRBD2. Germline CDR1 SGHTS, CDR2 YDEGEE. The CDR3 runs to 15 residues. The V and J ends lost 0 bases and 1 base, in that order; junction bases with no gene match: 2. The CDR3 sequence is CASSLGTSGQETQYF. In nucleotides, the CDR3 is TGTGCCAGCAGCTTGGGAACTAGCGGCCAAGAGACCCAGTACTTC. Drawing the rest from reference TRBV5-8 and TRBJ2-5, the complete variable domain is EAGVTQSPTHLIKTRGQQATLRCSPISGHTSVYWYQQALGLGLQFLLWYDEGEERNRGNFPPRFSGRQFPNYSSELNVNALELEDSALYLCASSLGTSGQETQYFGPGTRLLVL.

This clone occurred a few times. CDR3 sequence: CASGLDRGNSPLHF. The DNA of the CDR3 is TGTGCCAGCGGATTAGACAGGGGAAATTCACCCCTCCACTTT. The chain couples TRBV9 to TRBJ1-6; 8 nucleotides agree with TRBD1. With 7 bases clipped from V and 7 bases from J, the junction kept 7 bases outside the gene matches. The CDR3 extends over 14 amino acids. Germline assignment: CDR1 SGDLS and CDR2 YYNGEE.

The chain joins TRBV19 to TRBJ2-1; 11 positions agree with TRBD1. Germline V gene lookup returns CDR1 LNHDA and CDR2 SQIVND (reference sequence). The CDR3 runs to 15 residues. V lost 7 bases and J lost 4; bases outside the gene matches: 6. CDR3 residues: CASNPGQGDYNEQFF. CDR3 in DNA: TGTGCCAGTAACCCGGGACAGGGGGATTACAATGAGCAGTTCTTC.

Here the CDR3 DNA reads TGTGCCAGCAGCAGGGATCCTAATTCACCCCTCCACTTT. Protein: CASSRDPNSPLHF. The V and J genes are TRBV6-1 and TRBJ1-6; perhaps TRBD1 as D (5 bases). CDR1 and CDR2 (germline): MNHNS, SASEGT. V dropped 6 bases and J dropped 6 bases, with 9 bases sitting between them. The CDR3 covers 13 residues.

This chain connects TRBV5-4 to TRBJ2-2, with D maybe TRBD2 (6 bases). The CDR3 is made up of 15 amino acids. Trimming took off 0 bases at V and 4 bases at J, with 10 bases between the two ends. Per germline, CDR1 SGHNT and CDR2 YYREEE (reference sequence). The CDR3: CASSLVGTLTGELFF. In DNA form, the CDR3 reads TGTGCCAGCAGCTTGGTTGGGACTCTCACCGGGGAGCTGTTTTTT.

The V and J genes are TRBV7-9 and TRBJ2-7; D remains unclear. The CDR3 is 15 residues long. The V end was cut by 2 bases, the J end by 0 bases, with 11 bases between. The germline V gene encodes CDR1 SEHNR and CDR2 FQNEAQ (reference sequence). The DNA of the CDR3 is TGTGCCAGCAGCTTAATAAATACAGCCTCCTACGAGCAGTACTTC. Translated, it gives CASSLINTASYEQYF.

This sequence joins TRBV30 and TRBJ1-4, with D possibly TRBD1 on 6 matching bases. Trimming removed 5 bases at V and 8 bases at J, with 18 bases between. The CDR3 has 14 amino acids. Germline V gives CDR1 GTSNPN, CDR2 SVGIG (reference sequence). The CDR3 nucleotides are TGTGCCTGGGAAACAGGGACGGGACCGGAAAAACTGTTTTTT. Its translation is CAWETGTGPEKLFF.

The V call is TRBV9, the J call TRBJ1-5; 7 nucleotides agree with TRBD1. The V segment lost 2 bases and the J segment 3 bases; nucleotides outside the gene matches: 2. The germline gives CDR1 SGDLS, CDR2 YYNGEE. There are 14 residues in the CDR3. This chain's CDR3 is CASSVGQLNQPQHF. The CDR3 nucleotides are TGTGCCAGCAGCGTGGGACAGCTCAATCAGCCCCAGCATTTT.

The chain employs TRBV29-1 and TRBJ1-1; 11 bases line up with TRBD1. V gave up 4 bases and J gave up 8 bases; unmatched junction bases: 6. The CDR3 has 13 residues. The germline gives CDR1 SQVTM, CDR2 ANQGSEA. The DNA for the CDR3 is TGCAGCGTTGTTGGACAGGGGGCCGGAGAAGCTTTCTTT. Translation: CSVVGQGAGEAFF. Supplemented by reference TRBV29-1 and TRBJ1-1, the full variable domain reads SAVISQKPSRDICQRGTSLTIQCQVDSQVTMMFWYRQQPGQSLTLIATANQGSEATYESGFVIDKFPISRPNLTFSTLTVSNMSPEDSSIYLCSVVGQGAGEAFFGQGTRLTVV.

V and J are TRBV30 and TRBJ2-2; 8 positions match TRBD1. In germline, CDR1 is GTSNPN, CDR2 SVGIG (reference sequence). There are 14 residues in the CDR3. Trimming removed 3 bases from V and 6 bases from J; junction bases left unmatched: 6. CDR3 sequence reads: CAWRDSGGPGELFF. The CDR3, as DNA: TGTGCCTGGAGGGATTCAGGGGGCCCCGGGGAGCTGTTTTTT.

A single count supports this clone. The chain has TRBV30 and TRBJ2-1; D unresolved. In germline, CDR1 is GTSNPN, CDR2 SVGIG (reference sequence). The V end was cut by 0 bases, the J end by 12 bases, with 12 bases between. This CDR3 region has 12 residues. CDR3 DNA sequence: TGTGCCTGGAGTGTACAGAGTTTGGGGCAGTTCTTC. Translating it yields CAWSVQSLGQFF. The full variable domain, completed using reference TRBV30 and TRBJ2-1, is SQTIHQWPATLVQPVGSPLSLECTVEGTSNPNLYWYRQAAGRGLQLLFYSVGIGQISSEVPQNLSASRPQDRQFILSSKKLLLSDSGFYLCAWSVQSLGQFFGPGTRLTVL.

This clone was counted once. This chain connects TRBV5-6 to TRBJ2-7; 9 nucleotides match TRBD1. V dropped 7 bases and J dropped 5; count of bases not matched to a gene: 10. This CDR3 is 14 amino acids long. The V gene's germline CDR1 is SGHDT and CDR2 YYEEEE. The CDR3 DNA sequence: TGTGCCAGCCGTCCCGGGACAGGGTACCACGAGCAGTACTTC. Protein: CASRPGTGYHEQYF.

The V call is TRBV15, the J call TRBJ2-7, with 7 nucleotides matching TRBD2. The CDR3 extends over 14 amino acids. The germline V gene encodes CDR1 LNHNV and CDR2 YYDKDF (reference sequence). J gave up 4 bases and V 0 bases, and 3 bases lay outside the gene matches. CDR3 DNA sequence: TGTGCCACCAGCAGAGAGGGAGGGCAGTACGAGCAGTACTTC. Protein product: CATSREGGQYEQYF.

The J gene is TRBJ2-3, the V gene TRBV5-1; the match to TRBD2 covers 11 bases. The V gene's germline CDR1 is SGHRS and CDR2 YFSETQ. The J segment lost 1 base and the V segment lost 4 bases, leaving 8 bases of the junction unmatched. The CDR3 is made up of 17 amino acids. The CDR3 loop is CASSVGSGGAGTDTQYF. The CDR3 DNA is TGCGCCAGCAGCGTCGGTAGCGGGGGGGCCGGCACAGATACGCAGTATTTT.

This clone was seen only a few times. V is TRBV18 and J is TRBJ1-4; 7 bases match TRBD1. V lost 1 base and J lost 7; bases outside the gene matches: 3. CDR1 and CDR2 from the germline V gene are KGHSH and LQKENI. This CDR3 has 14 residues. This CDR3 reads CASSPQGAAEKLFF. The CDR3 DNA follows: TGTGCCAGCTCACCACAGGGGGCTGCTGAAAAACTGTTTTTT. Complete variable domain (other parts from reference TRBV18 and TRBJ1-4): NAGVMQNPRHLVRRRGQEARLRCSPMKGHSHVYWYRQLPEEGLKFMVYLQKENIIDESGMPKERFSAEFPKEGPSILRIQQVVRGDSAAYFCASSPQGAAEKLFFGSGTQLSVL.

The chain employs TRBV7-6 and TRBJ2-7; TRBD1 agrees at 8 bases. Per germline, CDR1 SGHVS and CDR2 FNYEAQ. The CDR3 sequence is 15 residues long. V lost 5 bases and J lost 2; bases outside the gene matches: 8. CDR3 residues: CASSEQGGSTYEQYF. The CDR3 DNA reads TGTGCCAGCAGCGAACAGGGGGGCTCGACCTACGAGCAGTACTTC.

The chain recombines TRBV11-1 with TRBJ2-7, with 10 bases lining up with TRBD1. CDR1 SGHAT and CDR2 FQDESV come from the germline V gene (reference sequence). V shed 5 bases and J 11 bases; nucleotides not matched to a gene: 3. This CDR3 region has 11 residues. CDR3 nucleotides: TGTGCCAGCAGCCACGGACAGGGGGAGTACTTC. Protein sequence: CASSHGQGEYF.

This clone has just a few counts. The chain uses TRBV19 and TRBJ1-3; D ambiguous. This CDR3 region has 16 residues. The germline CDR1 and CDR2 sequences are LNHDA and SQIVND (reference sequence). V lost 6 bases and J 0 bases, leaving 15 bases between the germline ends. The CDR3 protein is CASSKVAASSGNTIYF. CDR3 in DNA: TGTGCCAGTAGCAAGGTTGCGGCGAGCTCTGGAAACACCATATATTTT.

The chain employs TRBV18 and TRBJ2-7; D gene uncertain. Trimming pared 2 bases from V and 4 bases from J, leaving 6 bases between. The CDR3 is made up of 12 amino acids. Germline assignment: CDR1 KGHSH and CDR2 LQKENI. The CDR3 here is CASSPGPYEQYF. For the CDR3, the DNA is TGTGCCAGCTCACCAGGGCCATACGAGCAGTACTTC. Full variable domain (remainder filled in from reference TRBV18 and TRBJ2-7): NAGVMQNPRHLVRRRGQEARLRCSPMKGHSHVYWYRQLPEEGLKFMVYLQKENIIDESGMPKERFSAEFPKEGPSILRIQQVVRGDSAAYFCASSPGPYEQYFGPGTRLTVT.

This CDR3 reads CASSEYPNTEAFF. The CDR3 nucleotides read TGTGCCAGCAGTGAGTATCCGAACACTGAAGCTTTCTTT. V is TRBV6-1 and J is TRBJ1-1, with D hard to call. This CDR3 is 13 amino acids long. The V end lost 3 bases, the J end lost 1 base, and 6 bases lay between the germline ends. Looked up from germline, CDR1 is MNHNS and CDR2 is SASEGT.

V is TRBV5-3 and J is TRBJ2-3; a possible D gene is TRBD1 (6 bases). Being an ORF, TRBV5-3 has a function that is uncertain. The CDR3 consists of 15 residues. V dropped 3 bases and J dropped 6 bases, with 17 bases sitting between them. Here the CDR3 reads CARSCGQLDGDTQYF. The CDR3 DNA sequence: TGTGCCAGAAGCTGTGGACAGTTGGATGGGGATACGCAGTATTTT.

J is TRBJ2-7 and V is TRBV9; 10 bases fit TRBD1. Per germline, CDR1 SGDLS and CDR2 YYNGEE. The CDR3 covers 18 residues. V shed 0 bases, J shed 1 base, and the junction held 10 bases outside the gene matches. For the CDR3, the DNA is TGTGCCAGCAGCGTAGTAGGACAGGGGGACCTTATTTCCTACGAGCAGTACTTC. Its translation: CASSVVGQGDLISYEQYF.

The CDR3 protein is CASSADRANTEAFF. DNA of the CDR3: TGTGCCAGCAGTGCGGACAGGGCTAACACTGAAGCTTTCTTT. The genes are TRBV25-1 and TRBJ1-1; 8 bases align to TRBD1. Germline-derived CDR1 and CDR2 are MGHDK and SYGVNS. The CDR3 is 14 residues long. V shed 4 bases and J 2 bases; nucleotides not matched to a gene: 3.

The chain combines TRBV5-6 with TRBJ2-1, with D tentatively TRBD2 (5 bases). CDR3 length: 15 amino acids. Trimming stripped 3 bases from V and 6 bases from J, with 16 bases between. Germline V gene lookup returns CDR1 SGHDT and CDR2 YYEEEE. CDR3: CASSSGLSLINEQFF. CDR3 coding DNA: TGTGCCAGCAGCTCAGGACTCTCTCTTATCAATGAGCAGTTCTTC.

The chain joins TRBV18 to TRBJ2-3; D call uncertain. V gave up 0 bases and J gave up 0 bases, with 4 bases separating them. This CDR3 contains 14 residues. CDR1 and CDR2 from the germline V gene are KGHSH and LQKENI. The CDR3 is CASSPPTSTDTQYF. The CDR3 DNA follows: TGTGCCAGCTCACCACCAACAAGCACAGATACGCAGTATTTT. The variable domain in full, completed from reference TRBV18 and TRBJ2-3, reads NAGVMQNPRHLVRRRGQEARLRCSPMKGHSHVYWYRQLPEEGLKFMVYLQKENIIDESGMPKERFSAEFPKEGPSILRIQQVVRGDSAAYFCASSPPTSTDTQYFGPGTRLTVL.